Listed below are T cell receptor beta chains from one sample, sequenced in a study of vaccination and CD4 T cells after COVID-19. TCRdb analysed the PCR reads with MiXCR anew, one entry per CDR3 protein. The sample lists 20,000 to 25,000 distinct CDR3 sequences; approximately 48% were seen once. The antigens for these receptors are not known. Sequenced input: CD4+ T cells from blood, cultured in vitro. Receptors originate from a human donor who had recovered from COVID-19. Each CDR3 is given with its conserved first and last residue. Fields, in order: J gene, CDR3 length, V gene, CDR3 protein.

TRBJ2-3,15,TRBV7-9,CASSSRAPSTDTQYF
TRBJ2-5,15,TRBV5-1,CASRRGQGFLETQYF
TRBJ2-3,15,TRBV25-1,CASSFGQGYADTQYF
TRBJ1-1,15,TRBV20-1,CSARDPTGSNTEAFF
TRBJ2-1,18,TRBV7-8,CASSLGPGGQSSYNEQFF
TRBJ2-2,17,TRBV24-1,CATSVAYSGSDTGELFF
TRBJ1-1,12,TRBV20-1,CSASTSHTEAFF
TRBJ1-6,12,TRBV20-1,CSLGQVDSPLHF
TRBJ2-5,14,TRBV7-2,CATAKLAGGETQYF
TRBJ2-3,12,TRBV20-1,CSAKGGADTQYF
TRBJ1-4,16,TRBV15,CATSRDQGTANEKLFF
TRBJ1-2,15,TRBV19,CASSTRTGANYGYTF
TRBJ1-1,14,TRBV7-2,CASSLGDRATEAFF
TRBJ2-3,12,TRBV20-1,CSAKGGTDTQYF
TRBJ2-2,12,TRBV28,CASSLPVGELFF
TRBJ2-1,15,TRBV5-1,CASSLEAGGDNEQFF
TRBJ2-5,13,TRBV11-2,CASSFVAEETQYF
TRBJ2-5,15,TRBV20-1,CSARGVGRGQETQYF
TRBJ1-1,15,TRBV11-2,CASSLGTTKGTEAFF
TRBJ2-5,14,TRBV20-1,CSARGSGFQETQYF
TRBJ1-5,14,TRBV6-2/TRBV6-3,CASSNQGNHQPQHF
TRBJ2-1,16,TRBV6-1,CASRVGGQLSYNEQFF
TRBJ1-2,13,TRBV20-1,CSARDQGMIGYTF
TRBJ1-1,13,TRBV30,CAWSVIGNTEAFF
TRBJ1-5,12,TRBV24-1,CATSEGERIQHF
TRBJ1-1,13,TRBV7-3,CASSWGLGTEAFF
TRBJ1-6,15,TRBV11-3,CASSLARGHGSPLHF
TRBJ2-1,14,TRBV6-5,CASSFTVGQGGQFF
TRBJ1-3,13,TRBV12-3/TRBV12-4,CASSPSEANTIYF
TRBJ1-4,15,TRBV20-1,CSARDPTGEGEKLFF
TRBJ1-1,15,TRBV7-2,CASSLAAGAWTEAFF
TRBJ1-2,14,TRBV2,CASNGGGFLGGYTF
TRBJ1-2,12,TRBV11-3,CASSLDRAGYTF
TRBJ2-2,17,TRBV19,CASSSGLAGGGTGELFF
TRBJ2-7,19,TRBV7-2,CASSPQHSGLDTFSYEQYF
TRBJ2-4,12,TRBV30,CAWSVRGSIQYF
TRBJ2-3,14,TRBV7-8,CASSRGWGSDTQYF
TRBJ2-1,13,TRBV5-1,CASSLESPTEQFF
TRBJ1-5,20,TRBV6-2/TRBV6-3,CASSYSKRTGADHSNQPQHF
TRBJ2-4,15,TRBV11-3,CATADRGLGKNIQYF
TRBJ1-1,12,TRBV20-1,CSALQFTTEAFF
TRBJ2-3,13,TRBV20-1,CSALDSFTDTQYF
TRBJ2-1,16,TRBV6-2/TRBV6-3,CASRGGGWGSYNEQFF
TRBJ2-7,12,TRBV20-1,CSARGSTYEQYF
TRBJ2-2,15,TRBV20-1,CSARYAGQNTGELFF